The 3 T cell receptor beta chains below all came from one sample that was sequenced in a study of cytomegalovirus exposure and HLA in healthy donors. Primers for the PCR totalled 60 Vbeta and 13 Jbeta. Produced via immunoSEQ multiplex PCR; TCRdb's table is partial and in-frame only. The repertoire holds 90,000 to 110,000 clones, with nearly 70% as singletons. Source material: PBMCs. Receptors originate from an older woman in good health and CMV-seropositive.

The gene calls are TRBV5-6 and TRBJ2-1; 9 nucleotides agree with TRBD1. This CDR3 is 15 amino acids long. V was pared by 2 bases and J by 2 bases, with 2 bases of the junction left unmatched. From germline, CDR1 is SGHDT and CDR2 YYEEEE. CDR3 residues: CASSFNRGPYNEQFF. DNA of the CDR3: TGTGCCAGCAGCTTCAACAGGGGGCCCTACAATGAGCAGTTCTTC.

The rearrangement links TRBV29-1 to TRBJ1-2; D uncertain. The V end was cut by 3 bases, the J end by 0 bases, with 8 bases between. There are 13 residues in the CDR3. Germline V CDR1 and CDR2: SQVTM, ANQGSEA. This CDR3 is CSVEPGTNYGYTF. The CDR3 nucleotides read TGCAGCGTTGAGCCGGGGACTAACTATGGCTACACCTTC.

This clone came up a few times. The CDR3 loop reads CASSWGQGVEEKLFF. As DNA, the CDR3 is TGCGCCAGCAGCTGGGGACAGGGGGTGGAAGAAAAACTGTTTTTT. This chain joins TRBV5-1 and TRBJ1-4; 11 nucleotides match TRBD1. The germline V gene has CDR1 SGHRS and CDR2 YFSETQ. Germline trimming cut 3 bases from V and 8 bases from J; bases unmatched to any gene: 6. The CDR3 has 15 residues.